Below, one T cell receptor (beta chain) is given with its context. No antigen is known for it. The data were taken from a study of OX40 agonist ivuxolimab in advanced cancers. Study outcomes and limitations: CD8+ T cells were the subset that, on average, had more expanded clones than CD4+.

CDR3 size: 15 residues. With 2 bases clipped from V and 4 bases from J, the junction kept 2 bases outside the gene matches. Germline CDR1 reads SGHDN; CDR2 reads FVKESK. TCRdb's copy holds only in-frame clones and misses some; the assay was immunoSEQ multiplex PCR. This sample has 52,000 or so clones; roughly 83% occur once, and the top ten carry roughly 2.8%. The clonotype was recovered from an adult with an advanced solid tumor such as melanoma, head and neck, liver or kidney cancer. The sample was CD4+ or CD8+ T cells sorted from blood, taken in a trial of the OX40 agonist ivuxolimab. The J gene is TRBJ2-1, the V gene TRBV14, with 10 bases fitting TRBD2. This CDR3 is CASSQLAGDYNEQFF. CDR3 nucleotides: TGTGCCAGCAGCCAACTAGCGGGAGATTACAATGAGCAGTTCTTC.